Below are 21 T cell receptor beta chains sequenced from a single sample in a study of cytomegalovirus exposure and HLA in healthy donors (dated by TCRdb to about 2017). Libraries were constructed by the immunoSEQ multiplex PCR assay. For the multiplex PCR, a mixture combining 60 forward primers for TCR Vbeta segments and 13 reverse primers for TCR Jbeta segments was used. TCRdb took this table from immuneACCESS and kept in-frame rearrangements with V and J called. Such tables lack part of the clones; where checked against another copy, unresolved V genes explain under half of the gap, and the rest is unexplained. The sample table shows tens of thousands of clones, and roughly 60% are seen once. The ten most abundant clones make up roughly 21% of the sample. Sequenced material: PBMCs. The origin of the receptors is a woman aged 50 to 65 in good health and CMV-seropositive.

This clone has a handful of counts. The CDR3 nucleotides are TGCGCCAGCAGTGCTGGTAGCGGGGCCAACGTCCTGACTTTC. Residues: CASSAGSGANVLTF. The chain joins TRBV5-1 to TRBJ2-6; the D is unclear. Deletions cut 5 bases from V and 4 bases from J, with 10 bases between. This CDR3 has 14 residues. Germline V gene sequence: CDR1 SGHRS, CDR2 YFSETQ. The whole variable domain, filled in from reference TRBV5-1 and TRBJ2-6, reads KAGVTQTPRYLIKTRGQQVTLSCSPISGHRSVSWYQQTPGQGLQFLFEYFSETQRNKGNFPGRFSGRQFSNSRSEMNVSTLELGDSALYLCASSAGSGANVLTFGAGSRLTVL.

The V call is TRBV5-1, the J call TRBJ2-3; D might be TRBD2 (6 bases). The CDR3 length is 13 residues. The germline gives CDR1 SGHRS, CDR2 YFSETQ. V was pared by 6 bases and J by 5 bases, with 13 bases between. CDR3 region: CASKNTGVDTQYF. The DNA for the CDR3 is TGCGCCAGCAAGAACACGGGGGTAGATACGCAGTATTTT.

The chain couples TRBV6-1 to TRBJ1-5; tentatively, D is TRBD1 (6 bases). This CDR3 has 15 amino acids. CDR1 is MNHNS, CDR2 SASEGT, per germline. V gave up 2 bases and J gave up 5 bases, with 13 bases separating them. CDR3 sequence: CASSESGQRHQPQHF. CDR3 DNA sequence: TGTGCCAGCAGTGAAAGTGGACAGCGACATCAGCCCCAGCATTTT.

This chain connects TRBV28 to TRBJ1-4; D possibly corresponds to TRBD1 (6 bases). Trimming took 8 bases from V and 4 from J, leaving 14 bases between them. CDR1 MDHEN and CDR2 SYDVKM come from the germline V gene. CDR3 length: 14 residues. The CDR3, as DNA: TGTGCCAGCGAAAAAGGACAGCTTAATGAAAAACTGTTTTTT. Translated: CASEKGQLNEKLFF.

This clone was counted a few times. This chain joins TRBV30 and TRBJ1-1; 7 positions match TRBD1. Trimming removed 7 bases from V and 8 bases from J; junction bases left unmatched: 13. CDR1 GTSNPN and CDR2 SVGIG come from the germline V gene (reference sequence). The length of the CDR3 is 13 residues. The CDR3: CASRTGQLTEAFF. In DNA, the CDR3 is TGTGCCTCAAGGACAGGACAATTAACGGAAGCTTTCTTT.

This chain uses TRBV7-9 with TRBJ2-2; maybe TRBD2 (5 bases). Trimming removed 6 bases at V and 7 bases at J, with 18 bases between. Germline CDR1 is SEHNR and CDR2 is FQNEAQ (reference sequence). This CDR3 has 15 amino acids. CDR3: CASRDQDRGVGELFF. The CDR3 DNA is TGTGCCAGCAGAGATCAGGACCGGGGAGTCGGGGAGCTGTTTTTT.

CDR3 nucleotides: TGTGCCAGCAGTGAAGGACAGCCCATATTACCCTATGGCTACACCTTC. This gives the protein CASSEGQPILPYGYTF. V and J are TRBV6-1 and TRBJ1-2, with a possible D match to TRBD1 (5 bases). Per germline, CDR1 MNHNS and CDR2 SASEGT. The V gene lost 1 base and the J gene lost 4 bases, with 16 bases spanning the gap. This CDR3 has 16 residues.

This chain uses TRBV5-5 with TRBJ2-7, with D possibly TRBD1 on 5 matching bases. CDR1 and CDR2 (germline): SGHKS, YYEKEE (reference sequence). This CDR3 is built from 14 residues. V lost 4 bases, J lost 2 bases, and 13 bases lay in between. The CDR3 bases are TGTGCCAGCAGCCAGACCAGGGTTACCTACGAGCAGTACTTC. This codes for CASSQTRVTYEQYF.

The rearrangement joins TRBV28 to TRBJ1-2, with D uncertain. CDR1 MDHEN and CDR2 SYDVKM come from the germline V gene. Trimming left V 5 bases short and J 8 bases short, with 15 bases between. The CDR3 has 13 residues. This CDR3 is CASSPPLMGGYTF. The CDR3, as DNA: TGTGCCAGCAGTCCTCCCCTGATGGGCGGCTACACCTTC.

The CDR3 DNA sequence: TGTGCCAGCAGTCCAGACGCGGCCGAAAAACTGTTTTTT. This encodes CASSPDAAEKLFF. The V and J genes are TRBV28 and TRBJ1-4; no clear D. Germline-derived CDR1 and CDR2 are MDHEN and SYDVKM. The CDR3 length is 13 residues. Trimming pared 5 bases from V and 8 bases from J, leaving 12 bases between.

V usage is TRBV5-1 and J usage is TRBJ1-1; D remains unclear. CDR3 size: 14 residues. The V and J ends lost 0 bases and 1 base respectively, with 7 bases between them. The germline gives CDR1 SGHRS, CDR2 YFSETQ. The CDR3 DNA sequence: TGCGCCAGCAGCTTGGATCGTTGGAACACTGAAGCTTTCTTT. Protein: CASSLDRWNTEAFF. The variable domain in full, completed from reference TRBV5-1 and TRBJ1-1, reads KAGVTQTPRYLIKTRGQQVTLSCSPISGHRSVSWYQQTPGQGLQFLFEYFSETQRNKGNFPGRFSGRQFSNSRSEMNVSTLELGDSALYLCASSLDRWNTEAFFGQGTRLTVV.

In its sample, this clone was seen once. The chain joins TRBV15 to TRBJ1-4; 7 positions match TRBD1. After removal of 5 bases from V and 6 bases from J, the junction contained 9 bases not matched to a gene. The CDR3 is 15 residues long. Looked up from germline, CDR1 is LNHNV and CDR2 is YYDKDF (reference sequence). DNA for the CDR3: TGTGCCACCAGCGGCCAAAGAGGGGGCGATGAAAAACTGTTTTTT. As protein: CATSGQRGGDEKLFF.

This clone was seen a handful of times. The V and J genes are TRBV19 and TRBJ2-1, with 10 nucleotides matching TRBD1. After removal of 5 bases from V and 6 bases from J, the junction contained 7 bases not matched to a gene. There are 15 residues in the CDR3. Germline V CDR1 and CDR2: LNHDA, SQIVND (reference sequence). CDR3 nucleotide sequence: TGTGCCAGTAGTCCCGGGACAGGGGCCTCCAATGAGCAGTTCTTC. Encoded protein: CASSPGTGASNEQFF.

There are a few counts of this clone. The J gene is TRBJ2-7, the V gene TRBV19; D might be TRBD2 (6 bases). Trimming took 3 bases from V and 3 from J, leaving 12 bases between them. The CDR3 loop spans 14 amino acids. CDR1 is LNHDA, CDR2 SQIVND, per germline (reference sequence). The CDR3 DNA sequence: TGTGCCAGTAGTATGGTCGGAGGGATCTACGAGCAGTACTTC. This codes for CASSMVGGIYEQYF.

The CDR3 sequence is CASSVQGAWRTEAFF. As DNA, the CDR3 is TGTGCCAGCAGCGTGCAGGGGGCGTGGAGAACTGAAGCTTTCTTT. V is TRBV5-6 and J is TRBJ1-1; 8 positions agree with TRBD1. The CDR3 is made up of 15 amino acids. V lost 4 bases and J lost 5; bases outside the gene matches: 10. Per germline, CDR1 SGHDT and CDR2 YYEEEE.

The V and J genes are TRBV28 and TRBJ1-3; D gene ambiguous. The CDR3 has 15 residues. V shed 5 bases and J shed 3 bases, with 14 bases lying between them. The germline V gene encodes CDR1 MDHEN and CDR2 SYDVKM. The DNA for the CDR3 is TGTGCCAGCAGTCCTAACAGTTTCGTTGGAAACACCATATATTTT. Translating gives CASSPNSFVGNTIYF. Supplemented by reference TRBV28 and TRBJ1-3, the full variable domain reads DVKVTQSSRYLVKRTGEKVFLECVQDMDHENMFWYRQDPGLGLRLIYFSYDVKMKEKGDIPEGYSVSREKKERFSLILESASTNQTSMYLCASSPNSFVGNTIYFGEGSWLTVV.

This sequence joins TRBV28 and TRBJ1-6, with D perhaps matching TRBD1 (5 bases). The germline gives CDR1 MDHEN, CDR2 SYDVKM. Trimming stripped 3 bases from V and 0 bases from J, with 15 bases between. This CDR3 has 18 residues. CDR3 in DNA: TGTGCCAGCAGTTTGGGGACTCGCCGTTCCTCCTATAATTCACCCCTCCACTTT. Translated, it gives CASSLGTRRSSYNSPLHF. Complete variable domain (other parts from reference TRBV28 and TRBJ1-6): DVKVTQSSRYLVKRTGEKVFLECVQDMDHENMFWYRQDPGLGLRLIYFSYDVKMKEKGDIPEGYSVSREKKERFSLILESASTNQTSMYLCASSLGTRRSSYNSPLHFGNGTRLTVT.

J is TRBJ1-5 and V is TRBV2, with D unclear. Germline CDR1 SNHLY, CDR2 FYNNEI. The CDR3 is 14 residues long. V shed 6 bases and J shed 0 bases, with 9 bases lying between them. CDR3 bases: TGTGCCAGCAGCGGAGCAACTAGCAATCAGCCCCAGCATTTT. Protein product: CASSGATSNQPQHF. The full variable domain, rest sourced from reference TRBV2 and TRBJ1-5, is EPEVTQTPSHQVTQMGQEVILRCVPISNHLYFYWYRQILGQKVEFLVSFYNNEISEKSEIFDDQFSVERPDGSNFTLKIRSTKLEDSAMYFCASSGATSNQPQHFGDGTRLSIL.

This chain joins TRBV25-1 and TRBJ2-5; 8 bases are a match to TRBD2. The germline CDR1 and CDR2 sequences are MGHDK and SYGVNS. CDR3 length equals 14 residues. V dropped 5 bases and J dropped 3; count of bases not matched to a gene: 5. CDR3 residues: CASSSGAGEETQYF. Here the CDR3 DNA reads TGTGCCAGCAGTTCGGGAGCGGGGGAAGAGACCCAGTACTTC.

The table lists this clone with a count of one. This chain uses TRBV9 with TRBJ1-2; 7 nucleotides line up with TRBD1. V gave up 7 bases and J gave up 0 bases; unmatched junction bases: 12. The CDR3 has 16 amino acids. From germline, CDR1 is SGDLS and CDR2 YYNGEE. DNA for the CDR3: TGTGCCAGCGCGACCGGGACAGCCCGTTCTAACTATGGCTACACCTTC. Its translation is CASATGTARSNYGYTF.

The chain links TRBV7-6 to TRBJ1-1; 7 bases fit TRBD1. Losses at the gene ends were 5 bases for V and 2 bases for J; bases not matched to a gene: 8. The CDR3 is 15 amino acids. From germline, CDR1 is SGHVS and CDR2 FNYEAQ. The CDR3 DNA reads as TGTGCCAGCAGCCGTGCACAGGGGCTAAACACTGAAGCTTTCTTT. Translating gives CASSRAQGLNTEAFF.